Following are 3 T cell receptor beta chains from one sample sequenced in a study of Tregs in tolerant kidney transplant recipients. Mixed chimerism was transient after nonmyeloablative marrow transplants from related graft donors. Profiled with immunoSEQ multiplex PCR; TCRdb holds only in-frame clones, not every one. The ten most abundant clones cover roughly 6% of a sample with 6,000 or so clones. This material consisted of CD4+ T cells from blood (PBMCs), taken 6 months after the transplant. The receptors come from a human patient who received a combined kidney and bone marrow transplant. T cells may partly derive from the graft donor.

In the case of this clone: The CDR3 end lies 3 residues beyond the end of the read and is filled in from the germline J gene. The chain joins TRBV20-1 to TRBJ2-5, with 7 bases lining up with TRBD2. CDR1 is DFQATT, CDR2 SNEGSKA, per germline (reference sequence). This CDR3 has 13 amino acids. V gave up 6 bases and J gave up 1 base; unmatched junction bases: 5. CDR3 bases read: TGCAGTGCCCGTATAGCGGGCCAAGAGACC. Translating gives CSARIAGQET. The complete CDR3 reads CSARIAGQETQYF.

About this clone itself: Read coverage stops 3 residues before the CDR3 terminus; the germline J gene supplies the remainder. The chain uses TRBV7-9 and TRBJ1-5; the D is unclear. Deletions cut 0 bases from V and 4 bases from J, with 4 bases between. This CDR3 contains 13 residues. CDR1 and CDR2 from the germline V gene are SEHNR and FQNEAQ (reference sequence). CDR3 region: CASSLAANQPQHF. CDR3 DNA, as far as it was read: TGTGCCAGCAGCTTAGCGGCTAATCAGCCC.

This CDR3 reads CSAREGGAPEKLFF. CDR3 DNA, as far as it was read: TGCAGTGCTAGAGAGGGTGGGGCGCCTGAAAAA. The rearrangement links TRBV20-1 to TRBJ1-4, with a possible D match to TRBD1 (5 bases). Read coverage stops 3 residues before the CDR3 terminus; the germline J gene supplies the remainder. Germline-derived CDR1 and CDR2 are DFQATT and SNEGSKA (reference sequence). The V end was cut by 0 bases, the J end by 7 bases, with 12 bases between. The CDR3 totals 14 residues.